The rows below give T cell receptor beta chains drawn from one sample of a study of OX40 agonist ivuxolimab in advanced cancers. Method: immunoSEQ multiplex PCR; TCRdb's copy keeps in-frame clones and lacks some. The table has about 21,000 clones, around 87% seen once. Sequencing was performed on CD4+ or CD8+ T cells sorted from blood, taken in a trial of the OX40 agonist ivuxolimab. Every receptor here comes from an adult with an advanced solid tumor such as melanoma, head and neck, liver or kidney cancer. CDR3s include the opening cysteine and the closing phenylalanine or tryptophan. The D gene is left open where the match is weak. The size of a clone is reported for some rows only, either as once, few or many, or as a class for expanded clones.

cdr3_nt: TGTGCCAGCAGGACCGAGGGGGAAGGGCAGTTCTTC; cdr3_aa: CASRTEGEGQFF; j_call: TRBJ2-1; clone_size: NA; v_call: TRBV5-4; d_call: NA
cdr3_nt: TGTGCCAGCAGTGCGGACAGGGCGTCTGAAGCTTTCTTT; cdr3_aa: CASSADRASEAFF; j_call: TRBJ1-1; clone_size: NA; v_call: TRBV25-1; d_call: TRBD1
cdr3_nt: TGTGCCAGCAGCTTAGATCTGATCGAGGGGCTTGAGCAGTTCTTC; cdr3_aa: CASSLDLIEGLEQFF; j_call: TRBJ2-1; clone_size: NA; v_call: TRBV11-2; d_call: NA
cdr3_nt: TGTGCCAGCAGCTTACCTATAGCGGGGGGGCCTTGGGAGCAGTTCTTC; cdr3_aa: CASSLPIAGGPWEQFF; j_call: TRBJ2-1; clone_size: NA; v_call: TRBV11-2; d_call: TRBD2
cdr3_nt: TGTGCCAGTAGTCTCGCTGGGACAGGGGCACCCGGGTCCTACGAGCAGTACTTC; cdr3_aa: CASSLAGTGAPGSYEQYF; j_call: TRBJ2-7; clone_size: NA; v_call: TRBV19; d_call: TRBD1
cdr3_nt: TGTGCCAGCAGGAATACAGGGGCTAGCAATCAGCCCCAGCATTTT; cdr3_aa: CASRNTGASNQPQHF; j_call: TRBJ1-5; clone_size: NA; v_call: TRBV6-6; d_call: TRBD1
cdr3_nt: TGCGCCAGCAGCTTCCTAGCGGAGAGCACCGGGGAGCTGTTTTTT; cdr3_aa: CASSFLAESTGELFF; j_call: TRBJ2-2; clone_size: NA; v_call: TRBV5-1; d_call: TRBD2
cdr3_nt: TGCGCCAGCAGCAGGACTAGCGGGGGGCCCGAGCAGTACTTC; cdr3_aa: CASSRTSGGPEQYF; j_call: TRBJ2-7; clone_size: NA; v_call: TRBV5-1; d_call: TRBD2
cdr3_nt: TGTGCCAGCAGCTTGTATCCGGCTGAAGCTTTCTTT; cdr3_aa: CASSLYPAEAFF; j_call: TRBJ1-1; clone_size: once; v_call: TRBV5-6; d_call: NA
cdr3_nt: TGTGCCTTGGACAGGGTAGGCACCGGGGAGCTGTTTTTT; cdr3_aa: CALDRVGTGELFF; j_call: TRBJ2-2; clone_size: NA; v_call: TRBV30; d_call: TRBD1
cdr3_nt: TGTGCCAGCAGCTTAGTGAGAGGCGATAGGGCAGATACGCAGTATTTT; cdr3_aa: CASSLVRGDRADTQYF; j_call: TRBJ2-3; clone_size: NA; v_call: TRBV7-6; d_call: NA
cdr3_nt: TGTGCCAGCAGCCAAGCTAGCGGGGGGGCCGATACGCAGTATTTT; cdr3_aa: CASSQASGGADTQYF; j_call: TRBJ2-3; clone_size: NA; v_call: TRBV4-2; d_call: TRBD2
cdr3_nt: TGCGCCAGCAGCCCAGGGACTCTTTATGAGCAGTTCTTC; cdr3_aa: CASSPGTLYEQFF; j_call: TRBJ2-1; clone_size: NA; v_call: TRBV4-3; d_call: NA
cdr3_nt: TGTGCCAGCAGTTACTCGACGTACAATGAGCAGTTCTTC; cdr3_aa: CASSYSTYNEQFF; j_call: TRBJ2-1; clone_size: NA; v_call: TRBV6-6; d_call: NA
cdr3_nt: TGTGCCAGTAGTATCGACAGGGTTAATCAGCCCCAGCATTTT; cdr3_aa: CASSIDRVNQPQHF; j_call: TRBJ1-5; clone_size: NA; v_call: TRBV19; d_call: TRBD1
cdr3_nt: TGCGCCAGCAAAAACGGGGGCACAGATACGCAGTATTTT; cdr3_aa: CASKNGGTDTQYF; j_call: TRBJ2-3; clone_size: NA; v_call: TRBV5-1; d_call: NA